This T cell receptor (beta chain) was observed in a study of regulatory T cells in long-lasting Graves disease. Findings of the study overall: Persistent patients had more shared public clonotypes (about 2,800) than new patients (about 1,000). Newly diagnosed Graves' patients had higher TCR diversity than persistent ones.

Time point of the sample: newly diagnosed GD, antithyroid drugs for less than 3 months. From RNA extracted from PBMCs, the TCR library was made. With iRepertoire HTBI primers and Arm-PCR of CDR3 regions, TCR beta libraries were built. MiXCR, run by TCRdb on the multiplex PCR reads, gives a single entry per CDR3 protein. The data hold some 220,000 distinct CDR3 sequences, with roughly 19% observed a single time. This CDR3 is built from 16 residues. The ends lost 7 bases at V and 2 bases at J; junction bases unmatched: 10. Looked up from germline, CDR1 is MDHEN and CDR2 is SYDVKM. On this clonotype: What it binds is not known.

These data are also associated with another study on T cells in Graves' hyperthyroidism and ophthalmopathy. That study reports: Over 18 months, lack of ophthalmopathy progression marked Graves' hyperthyroidism as stable. Most thyroid clonotypes with frequency above 0.001 were detected in blood.

The TCR was taken from a woman younger than 45 with Graves disease. This chain uses TRBV28 with TRBJ2-1; 8 bases match TRBD2. The material was peripheral blood mononuclear cells (PBMCs), obtained at new diagnosis, from a patient treated with antithyroid drugs. CDR3 bases: TGTGCCAGCACCCGGGGGGGGACGCTTGCCTACAATGAGCAGTTCTTC. Translation: CASTRGGTLAYNEQFF. Complete variable domain (other parts from reference TRBV28 and TRBJ2-1): DVKVTQSSRYLVKRTGEKVFLECVQDMDHENMFWYRQDPGLGLRLIYFSYDVKMKEKGDIPEGYSVSREKKERFSLILESASTNQTSMYLCASTRGGTLAYNEQFFGPGTRLTVL.